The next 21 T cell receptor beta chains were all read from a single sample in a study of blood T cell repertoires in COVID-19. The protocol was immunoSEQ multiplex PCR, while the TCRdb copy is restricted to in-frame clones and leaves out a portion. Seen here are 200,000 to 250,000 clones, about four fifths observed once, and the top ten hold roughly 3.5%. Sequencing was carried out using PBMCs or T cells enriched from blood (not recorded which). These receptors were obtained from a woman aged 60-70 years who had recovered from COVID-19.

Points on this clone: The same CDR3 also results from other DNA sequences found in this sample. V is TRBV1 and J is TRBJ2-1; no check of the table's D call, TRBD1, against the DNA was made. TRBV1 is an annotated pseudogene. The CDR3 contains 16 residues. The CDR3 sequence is CTSSPTGTGGWNEQFF. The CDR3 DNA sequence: TGCACCAGCAGTCCAACCGGGACAGGGGGCTGGAATGAGCAGTTCTTC.

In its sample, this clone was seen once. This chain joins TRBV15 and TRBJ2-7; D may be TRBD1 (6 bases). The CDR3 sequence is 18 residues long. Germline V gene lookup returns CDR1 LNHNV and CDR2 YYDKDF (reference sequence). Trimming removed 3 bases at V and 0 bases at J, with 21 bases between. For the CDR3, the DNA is TGTGCCACCAGCAGCGCGACCCCAGGGGTAGCGAGCTCCTACGAGCAGTACTTC. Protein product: CATSSATPGVASSYEQYF.

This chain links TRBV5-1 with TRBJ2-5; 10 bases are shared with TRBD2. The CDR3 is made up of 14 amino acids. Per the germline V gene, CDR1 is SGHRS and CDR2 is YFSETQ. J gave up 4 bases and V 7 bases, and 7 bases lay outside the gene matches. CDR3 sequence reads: CASGGASGRETQYF. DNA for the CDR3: TGCGCCAGCGGCGGGGCTAGCGGGAGAGAGACCCAGTACTTC.

The CDR3 spells CASSYGQGGSYGYTF. CDR3 sequence (DNA): TGTGCCAGCAGCTACGGACAGGGCGGTAGTTATGGCTACACCTTC. This rearrangement joins TRBV7-6 to TRBJ1-2; 8 bases match TRBD1. The CDR3 contains 15 residues. Germline V gene lookup returns CDR1 SGHVS and CDR2 FNYEAQ. V gave up 4 bases and J gave up 5 bases; unmatched junction bases: 9.

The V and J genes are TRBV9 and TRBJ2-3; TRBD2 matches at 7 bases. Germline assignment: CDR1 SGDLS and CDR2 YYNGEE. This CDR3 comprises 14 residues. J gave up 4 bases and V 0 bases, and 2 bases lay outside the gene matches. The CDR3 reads CASSVVGGSDTQYF. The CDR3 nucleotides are TGTGCCAGCAGCGTAGTCGGGGGGTCAGATACGCAGTATTTT. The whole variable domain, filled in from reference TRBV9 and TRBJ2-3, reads DSGVTQTPKHLITATGQRVTLRCSPRSGDLSVYWYQQSLDQGLQFLIQYYNGEERAKGNILERFSAQQFPDLHSELNLSSLELGDSALYFCASSVVGGSDTQYFGPGTRLTVL.

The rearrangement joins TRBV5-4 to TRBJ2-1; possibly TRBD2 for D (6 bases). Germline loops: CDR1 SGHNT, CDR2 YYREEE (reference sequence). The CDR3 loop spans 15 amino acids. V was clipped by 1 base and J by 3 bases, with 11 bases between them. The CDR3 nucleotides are TGTGCCAGCAGCTTGAGAGCGGGTGGCTACAATGAGCAGTTCTTC. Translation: CASSLRAGGYNEQFF.

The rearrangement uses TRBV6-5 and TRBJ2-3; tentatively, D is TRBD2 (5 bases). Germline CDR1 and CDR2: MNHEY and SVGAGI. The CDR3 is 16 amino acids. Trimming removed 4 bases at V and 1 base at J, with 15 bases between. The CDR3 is CASSWSKRDGTDTQYF. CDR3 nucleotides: TGTGCCAGCAGTTGGAGTAAGAGGGATGGCACAGATACGCAGTATTTT.

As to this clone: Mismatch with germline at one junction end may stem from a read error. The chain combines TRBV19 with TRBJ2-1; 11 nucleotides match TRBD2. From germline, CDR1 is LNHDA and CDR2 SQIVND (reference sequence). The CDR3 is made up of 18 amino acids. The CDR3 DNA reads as TGTGCCAGTAGCATAGGGGCTAGCGGGAGGTTCGTTTTAGGTGAGCAGTTCTTC. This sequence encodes CASSIGASGRFVLGEQFF.

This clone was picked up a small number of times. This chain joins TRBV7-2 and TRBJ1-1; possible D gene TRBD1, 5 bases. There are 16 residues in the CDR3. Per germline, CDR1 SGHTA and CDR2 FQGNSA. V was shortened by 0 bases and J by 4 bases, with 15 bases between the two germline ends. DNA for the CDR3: TGTGCCAGCAGCTTAGCAATCGGCAGGGAGGGCACTGAAGCTTTCTTT. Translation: CASSLAIGREGTEAFF.

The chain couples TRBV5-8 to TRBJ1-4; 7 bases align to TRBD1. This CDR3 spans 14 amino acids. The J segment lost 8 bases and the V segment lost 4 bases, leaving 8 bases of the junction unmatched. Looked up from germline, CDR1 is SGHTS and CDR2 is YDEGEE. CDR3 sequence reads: CASSVGTAREKLFF. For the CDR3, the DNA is TGTGCCAGCAGCGTAGGGACAGCCCGCGAAAAACTGTTTTTT.

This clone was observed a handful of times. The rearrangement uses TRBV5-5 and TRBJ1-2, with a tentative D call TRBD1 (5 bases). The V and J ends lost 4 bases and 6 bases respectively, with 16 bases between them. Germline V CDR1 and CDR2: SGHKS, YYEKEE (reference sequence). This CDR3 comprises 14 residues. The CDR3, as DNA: TGTGCCAGCAGCCCGTGGGGCGGGAGGGATGGCTACACCTTC. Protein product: CASSPWGGRDGYTF.

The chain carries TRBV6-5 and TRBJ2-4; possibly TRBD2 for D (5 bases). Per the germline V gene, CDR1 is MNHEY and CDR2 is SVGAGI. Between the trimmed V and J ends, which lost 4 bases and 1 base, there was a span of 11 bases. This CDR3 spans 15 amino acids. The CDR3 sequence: CASSSVRDAKNIQYF. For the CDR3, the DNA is TGTGCCAGCAGTTCCGTTCGGGATGCCAAAAACATTCAGTACTTC.

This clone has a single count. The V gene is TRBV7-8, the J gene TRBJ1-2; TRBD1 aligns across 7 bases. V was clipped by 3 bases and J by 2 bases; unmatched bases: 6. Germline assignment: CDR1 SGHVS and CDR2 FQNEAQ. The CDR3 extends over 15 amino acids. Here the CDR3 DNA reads TGTGCCAGCAGCTTTCACCCACAGGGGAACTATGGCTACACCTTC. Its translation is CASSFHPQGNYGYTF.

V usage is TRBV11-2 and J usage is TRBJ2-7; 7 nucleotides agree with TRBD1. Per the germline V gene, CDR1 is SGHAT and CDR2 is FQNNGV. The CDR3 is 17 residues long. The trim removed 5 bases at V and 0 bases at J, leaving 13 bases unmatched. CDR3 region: CASSAKRDSESSYEQYF. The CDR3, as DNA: TGTGCCAGCAGCGCAAAGAGGGACAGCGAAAGCTCCTACGAGCAGTACTTC.

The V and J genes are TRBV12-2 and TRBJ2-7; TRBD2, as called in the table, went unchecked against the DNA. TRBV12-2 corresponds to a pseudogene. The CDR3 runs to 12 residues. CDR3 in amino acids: CASRSHRSEQYF. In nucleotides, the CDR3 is TGTGCAAGTCGCTCCCATCGTAGCGAGCAGTACTTC.

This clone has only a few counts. CDR3 DNA sequence: TGTGCCAGCAGTGAATATTCCGGGACTAGAGCAGATACGCAGTATTTT. Amino acid sequence: CASSEYSGTRADTQYF. The chain links TRBV6-1 to TRBJ2-3; 8 bases match TRBD2. The CDR3 sequence is 16 residues long. CDR1 is MNHNS, CDR2 SASEGT, per germline. Trimming at V came to 2 bases and at J to 4 bases, leaving 8 bases not matched to a gene.

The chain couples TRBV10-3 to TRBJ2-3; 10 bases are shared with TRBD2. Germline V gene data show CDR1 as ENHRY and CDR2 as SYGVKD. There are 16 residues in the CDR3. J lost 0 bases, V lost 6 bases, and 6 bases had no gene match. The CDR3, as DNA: TGTGCCATCAGACGAGCTAGCGGGGGTAGCACAGATACGCAGTATTTT. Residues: CAIRRASGGSTDTQYF.

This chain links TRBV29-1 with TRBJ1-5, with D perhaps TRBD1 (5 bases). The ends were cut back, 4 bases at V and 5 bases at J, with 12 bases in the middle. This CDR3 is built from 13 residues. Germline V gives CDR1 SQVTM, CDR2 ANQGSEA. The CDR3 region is CSVGEGRDQPQHF. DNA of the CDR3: TGCAGCGTTGGGGAGGGGCGGGATCAGCCCCAGCATTTT.

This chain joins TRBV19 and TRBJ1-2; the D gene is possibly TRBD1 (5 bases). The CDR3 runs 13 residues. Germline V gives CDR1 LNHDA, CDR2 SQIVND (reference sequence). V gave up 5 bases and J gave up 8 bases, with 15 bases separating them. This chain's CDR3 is CASSEDRRSGYTF. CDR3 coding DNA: TGTGCCAGTAGTGAAGACAGAAGGAGCGGCTACACCTTC.

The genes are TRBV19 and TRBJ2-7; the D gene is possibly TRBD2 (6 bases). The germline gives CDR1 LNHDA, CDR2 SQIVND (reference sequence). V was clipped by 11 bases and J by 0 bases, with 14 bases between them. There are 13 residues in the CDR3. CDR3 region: CASGDRSSYEQYF. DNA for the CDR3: TGTGCCTCGGGGGACCGATCCTCCTACGAGCAGTACTTC.

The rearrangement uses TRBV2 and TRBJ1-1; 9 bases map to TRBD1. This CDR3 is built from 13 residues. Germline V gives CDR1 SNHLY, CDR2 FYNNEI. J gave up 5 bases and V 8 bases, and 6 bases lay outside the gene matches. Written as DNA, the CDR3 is TGTGCCAGCGGGGGACAGGGAGATACTGAAGCTTTCTTT. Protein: CASGGQGDTEAFF.